Following are 21 T cell receptor beta chains from one sample sequenced in a study of blood T cell repertoires in COVID-19. Measured with immunoSEQ multiplex PCR; TCRdb has only the in-frame clones, and not every one. The sample lists 220,000 or so clones, about four fifths seen once, with approximately 1.4% in the top ten. Sequencing was carried out using PBMCs or T cells enriched from blood (not recorded which). The receptor set was obtained from a middle-aged woman with acute COVID-19.

This chain uses TRBV29-1 with TRBJ1-4; D perhaps matches TRBD1 (6 bases). The CDR3 spans 14 residues. The V gene's germline CDR1 is SQVTM and CDR2 ANQGSEA. The V end lost 5 bases, the J end lost 0 bases, and 10 bases lay between the germline ends. The DNA of the CDR3 is TGCAGCGTTTCAACAGGGTCAACTAATGAAAAACTGTTTTTT. Translation: CSVSTGSTNEKLFF.

V usage is TRBV28 and J usage is TRBJ2-2, with D unclear. V gave up 6 bases and J gave up 4 bases, with 6 bases separating them. The germline gives CDR1 MDHEN, CDR2 SYDVKM. This CDR3 has 12 amino acids. DNA of the CDR3: TGTGCCAGCAGAGAGGTCACCGGGGAGCTGTTTTTT. Encoded protein: CASREVTGELFF.

J is TRBJ2-3 and V is TRBV19; possible D gene TRBD1, 6 bases. V was pared by 4 bases and J by 2 bases, with 16 bases between. The CDR3 runs 16 residues. CDR1 and CDR2 (germline): LNHDA, SQIVND (reference sequence). CDR3 loop: CASSRTPGQNTDTQYF. The CDR3 DNA follows: TGTGCCAGTAGTAGGACTCCGGGACAAAACACAGATACGCAGTATTTT.

This chain uses TRBV23-1 with TRBJ2-1; maybe TRBD2 (5 bases). TRBV23-1 is filed as an ORF, its function uncertain. V was pared by 2 bases and J by 8 bases, with 22 bases between. The CDR3 has 17 amino acids. CDR3 protein: CASSQNGKRRGPYEQFF. The CDR3 DNA reads TGCGCCAGCAGTCAAAACGGCAAGCGGCGCGGTCCCTATGAGCAGTTCTTC.

This clone was recorded only once. The chain links TRBV4-3 to TRBJ2-1, with a weak D call TRBD1 (6 bases). Between the trimmed V and J ends, which lost 4 bases and 5 bases, there was a span of 12 bases. In germline, CDR1 is LGHNA, CDR2 YSLEER. CDR3 length: 14 residues. The CDR3 reads CASSRWQGNNEQFF. The CDR3 DNA reads TGCGCCAGCAGCCGTTGGCAGGGGAACAATGAGCAGTTCTTC.

V usage is TRBV7-8 and J usage is TRBJ2-5; 11 positions agree with TRBD1. CDR1 is SGHVS, CDR2 FQNEAQ, per germline. The J segment lost 6 bases and the V segment lost 3 bases, leaving 3 bases of the junction unmatched. CDR3 size: 14 residues. This CDR3 reads CASSFGTGGKTQYF. CDR3 bases: TGTGCCAGCAGCTTCGGGACAGGGGGGAAGACCCAGTACTTC.

The chain is built from TRBV7-6 and TRBJ1-3, with D possibly matching TRBD1 (5 bases). Germline V gene lookup returns CDR1 SGHVS and CDR2 FNYEAQ. The CDR3 spans 16 residues. Between the trimmed V and J ends, which lost 7 bases and 0 bases, there was a span of 16 bases. The DNA of the CDR3 is TGTGCCAGCACCAGCTTAGTTCAGGGCTCTGGAAACACCATATATTTT. Protein product: CASTSLVQGSGNTIYF.

This clone was observed a single time. The chain links TRBV4-2 to TRBJ1-6; 8 bases line up with TRBD1. Unmatched junction bases numbered 9, after V lost 3 bases and J lost 8 bases. CDR3 length: 16 residues. Germline CDR1 is LGHNA and CDR2 is YNFKEQ. CDR3: CASSQDPDRGYSPLHF. CDR3 nucleotides: TGTGCCAGCAGCCAGGACCCAGACAGGGGCTATTCACCCCTCCACTTT.

V gene TRBV27 combines with J gene TRBJ2-5; 11 bases are a match to TRBD2. J gave up 8 bases and V 5 bases, and 16 bases lay outside the gene matches. Germline V gene data show CDR1 as MNHEY and CDR2 as SMNVEV (reference sequence). CDR3 size: 17 residues. The CDR3 is CASSLPTSGEWIGTQYF. The CDR3 coding sequence is TGTGCCAGCAGTCTCCCGACTAGCGGGGAATGGATAGGTACCCAGTACTTC.

This chain connects TRBV7-8 to TRBJ2-5; 11 bases agree with TRBD2. Trimming cost V 5 bases and J 4 bases; bases outside gene matches: 9. Per the germline V gene, CDR1 is SGHVS and CDR2 is FQNEAQ. CDR3 length: 16 residues. As DNA, the CDR3 is TGTGCCAGCAGCATCGTAGCGGGGGGGCTAGGAGAGACCCAGTACTTC. Amino acid sequence: CASSIVAGGLGETQYF. Supplemented by reference TRBV7-8 and TRBJ2-5, the full variable domain reads GAGVSQSPRYKVAKRGQDVALRCDPISGHVSLFWYQQALGQGPEFLTYFQNEAQLDKSGLPSDRFFAERPEGSVSTLKIQRTQQEDSAVYLCASSIVAGGLGETQYFGPGTRLLVL.

The chain couples TRBV4-3 to TRBJ1-6; 8 nucleotides align to TRBD1. The trim removed 7 bases at V and 3 bases at J, leaving 8 bases unmatched. Germline V CDR1 and CDR2: LGHNA, YSLEER. This CDR3 is 16 amino acids long. The CDR3 region is CASKWGQADYNSPLHF. In DNA form, the CDR3 reads TGCGCCAGCAAATGGGGACAGGCGGACTATAATTCACCCCTCCACTTT.

The V gene is TRBV27, the J gene TRBJ2-7; D might be TRBD1 (5 bases). CDR1 is MNHEY, CDR2 SMNVEV, per germline (reference sequence). The CDR3 loop spans 13 amino acids. The ends were cut back, 11 bases at V and 1 base at J, with 15 bases in the middle. The chain's CDR3 is CAGSSTASYEQYF. CDR3 DNA: TGTGCCGGATCCTCGACAGCATCCTACGAGCAGTACTTC.

This chain uses TRBV14 with TRBJ2-7; 7 bases are shared with TRBD1. The CDR3 is 14 amino acids. Germline trimming cut 2 bases from V and 7 bases from J; bases unmatched to any gene: 8. Germline values: CDR1 SGHDN, CDR2 FVKESK. CDR3 region: CASSQYGTASEQYF. CDR3 in DNA: TGTGCCAGCAGCCAATACGGGACAGCAAGTGAGCAGTACTTC.

This rearrangement joins TRBV4-1 to TRBJ1-1; D is uncertain. V was shortened by 6 bases and J by 0 bases, with 8 bases between the two germline ends. The CDR3 spans 13 residues. Germline V gene data show CDR1 as MGHRA and CDR2 as YSYEKL. CDR3 region: CASSGSMNTEAFF. As DNA, the CDR3 is TGCGCCAGCAGTGGTAGTATGAACACTGAAGCTTTCTTT.

The genes are TRBV7-9 and TRBJ1-4; no clear D gene. The CDR3 covers 15 residues. V dropped 1 base and J dropped 7 bases, with 13 bases sitting between them. Germline V gene lookup returns CDR1 SEHNR and CDR2 FQNEAQ (reference sequence). The DNA of the CDR3 is TGTGCCAGCAGCTTAGTAGTTGGGAGTATTGAAAAACTGTTTTTT. This encodes CASSLVVGSIEKLFF.

The chain uses TRBV7-7 and TRBJ1-3, with 11 bases aligning to TRBD1. Trimming removed 5 bases from V and 2 bases from J; junction bases left unmatched: 17. There are 20 residues in the CDR3. Germline assignment: CDR1 SSHAT and CDR2 FNYEAQ (reference sequence). The DNA for the CDR3 is TGTGCCAGCAGCAAAACCCGGGACAGGGGGAAAAATAGACCTGGAAACACCATATATTTT. Amino acids: CASSKTRDRGKNRPGNTIYF.

The chain links TRBV10-2 to TRBJ2-7; 8 positions match TRBD1. Germline assignment: CDR1 WSHSY and CDR2 SAAADI. The CDR3 length is 11 residues. J was trimmed by 9 bases and V by 7 bases; bases with no gene match: 5. The CDR3 region has the DNA TGCGCCAGCACCGACAGGGGCCGGCAGTACTTC. Translated, it gives CASTDRGRQYF.

The rearrangement uses TRBV23-1 and TRBJ2-2, with D possibly TRBD1 on 6 matching bases. TRBV23-1 has ORF status, its function being uncertain. The V end lost 4 bases, the J end lost 6 bases, and 9 bases lay between the germline ends. The CDR3 loop spans 13 amino acids. The CDR3 region has the DNA TGCGCCAGCAGTCCCAGGACAGCCGGGGAGCTGTTTTTT. Its translation: CASSPRTAGELFF.

The chain couples TRBV5-8 to TRBJ1-3; tentatively, D is TRBD1 (5 bases). The V end was cut by 5 bases, the J end by 3 bases, with 12 bases between. This CDR3 comprises 14 residues. Germline-derived CDR1 and CDR2 are SGHTS and YDEGEE. CDR3 bases: TGTGCCAGCAGTCTGGGACTGGGTGGAAACACCATATATTTT. This gives the protein CASSLGLGGNTIYF.

In this sample, this clone turned up a few times. This chain links TRBV9 with TRBJ1-1; maybe TRBD1 (5 bases). Germline CDR1 SGDLS, CDR2 YYNGEE. Trimming removed 0 bases from V and 8 bases from J, with 11 bases in between. This CDR3 region has 13 residues. The CDR3 nucleotides are TGTGCCAGCAGCGTAGGGGGGACTAACGAAGCTTTCTTT. Translating it yields CASSVGGTNEAFF.

This clone was detected a few times. CDR3 amino acids: CASSPDTERQPQHF. CDR3 bases: TGTGCCAGCAGCCCAGACACCGAGCGTCAGCCCCAGCATTTT. This chain uses TRBV3-1 (or the pseudogene TRBV3-2) with TRBJ1-5; D uncertain. The CDR3 covers 14 residues. Trimming removed 4 bases at V and 6 bases at J, with 13 bases between. CDR1 is LGHDT, CDR2 YNNKEL, per germline (reference sequence).